The 14 T cell receptor beta chains below were found in one sample sequenced in a study of shared clonotypes between healthy human individuals. The repertoire was sequenced with immunoSEQ multiplex PCR; TCRdb's copy has only in-frame clones and lacks some. Of roughly 1,100,000 clones listed, about 80% are singletons. The sample taken for sequencing was memory CD4+ T cells sorted from blood. The subset was: CD45RA-negative fraction. The receptors were sampled from a man aged 18 to 29 in good health.

This chain connects TRBV27 to TRBJ2-5; 7 bases are shared with TRBD1. The CDR3 contains 15 residues. Unmatched junction bases numbered 8, after V lost 7 bases and J lost 0 bases. The germline V gene has CDR1 MNHEY and CDR2 SMNVEV (reference sequence). The CDR3 bases are TGTGCCAGCAAACAACTAGGGGGCAACCAAGAGACCCAGTACTTC. It is translated as CASKQLGGNQETQYF.

This clone was picked up a small number of times. The CDR3 nucleotides read TGTGCCAGCAGTCCCGGAGGACAGCCCTATGGCTACACCTTC. It translates to CASSPGGQPYGYTF. This chain uses TRBV6-4 with TRBJ1-2, with TRBD1 as a possible D gene (6 bases). Germline CDR1 and CDR2: MRHNA and SNTAGT. The V gene lost 5 bases and the J gene lost 4 bases, with 14 bases spanning the gap. The CDR3 totals 14 residues.

V is TRBV9 and J is TRBJ1-6; perhaps TRBD1 as D (6 bases). The CDR3 totals 14 residues. Per germline, CDR1 SGDLS and CDR2 YYNGEE. Trimming shortened V by 3 bases and J by 4 bases, and 8 bases separated the two germline ends. For the CDR3, the DNA is TGTGCCAGCAGCGGGACAGATTATAATTCACCCCTCCACTTT. Protein product: CASSGTDYNSPLHF.

The rearrangement joins TRBV6-1 to TRBJ2-7, with 7 bases lining up with TRBD1. J gave up 4 bases and V 2 bases, and 8 bases lay outside the gene matches. The germline V gene has CDR1 MNHNS and CDR2 SASEGT. The CDR3 extends over 15 amino acids. DNA for the CDR3: TGTGCCAGCAGTGAAAAAGACAGGGCGCGTTACGAGCAGTACTTC. Its protein is CASSEKDRARYEQYF.

The chain employs TRBV19 and TRBJ2-7; D is undetermined. Germline loops: CDR1 LNHDA, CDR2 SQIVND (reference sequence). The CDR3 covers 14 residues. V was clipped by 3 bases and J by 5 bases, with 14 bases between them. DNA of the CDR3: TGTGCCAGTAGTATGGGGTCACCCCCCCACGAGCAGTACTTC. It specifies CASSMGSPPHEQYF.

The chain employs TRBV6-1 and TRBJ2-1, with TRBD1 as a possible D gene (7 bases). The length of the CDR3 is 15 residues. Germline CDR1 and CDR2: MNHNS and SASEGT. Trimming shortened V by 3 bases and J by 5 bases, and 14 bases separated the two germline ends. The CDR3 protein is CASSDWQGGNNEQFF. DNA for the CDR3: TGTGCCAGCAGTGATTGGCAGGGGGGAAACAATGAGCAGTTCTTC.

The chain recombines TRBV10-2 with TRBJ2-7, with TRBD1 identical over 8 bases. J was trimmed by 2 bases and V by 2 bases; bases with no gene match: 2. Germline CDR1 and CDR2: WSHSY and SAAADI. The CDR3 is 14 amino acids. The CDR3 DNA is TGCGCCAGCAGTGAGACAGGGGGGACCTACGAGCAGTACTTC. Translation: CASSETGGTYEQYF.

This clone showed up just once. CDR3 sequence reads: CASSQASTDTQYF. Written as DNA, the CDR3 is TGTGCCAGTAGTCAGGCCAGCACAGATACGCAGTATTTT. The chain links TRBV19 to TRBJ2-3; D uncertain. CDR1 LNHDA and CDR2 SQIVND come from the germline V gene (reference sequence). Trimming took 5 bases from V and 0 from J, leaving 6 bases between them. The CDR3 totals 13 residues.

This rearrangement joins TRBV28 to TRBJ2-3; D assignment may be TRBD1 or TRBD2 (5 bases each). Germline V gene sequence: CDR1 MDHEN, CDR2 SYDVKM. The length of the CDR3 is 16 residues. The V and J ends lost 3 bases and 2 bases respectively, with 15 bases between them. CDR3 bases: TGTGCCAGCAGTTTGGGGACGGGGAAGTTCACAGATACGCAGTATTTT. This encodes CASSLGTGKFTDTQYF.

The chain recombines TRBV5-5 with TRBJ2-6; 7 bases are a match to TRBD1. With 6 bases clipped from V and 2 bases from J, the junction kept 2 bases outside the gene matches. CDR3 length: 14 residues. CDR1 is SGHKS and CDR2 is YYEKEE in the germline V gene (reference sequence). The CDR3 protein is CASIRGPGANVLTF. CDR3 DNA sequence: TGTGCCAGCATAAGGGGGCCTGGGGCCAACGTCCTGACTTTC.

This clone has just one count. The chain recombines TRBV2 with TRBJ2-1; no clear D gene. This CDR3 contains 13 residues. Germline values: CDR1 SNHLY, CDR2 FYNNEI. Trimming pared 8 bases from V and 0 bases from J, leaving 8 bases between. The CDR3 sequence is CASGLSSYNEQFF. The CDR3 region has the DNA TGTGCCAGCGGGTTGAGCTCCTACAATGAGCAGTTCTTC.

The rearrangement joins TRBV11-2 to TRBJ1-1; D call uncertain. The CDR3 totals 16 residues. The V end lost 0 bases, the J end lost 6 bases, and 17 bases lay between the germline ends. Per the germline V gene, CDR1 is SGHAT and CDR2 is FQNNGV. The CDR3 DNA is TGTGCCAGCAGCTTAGATCATCAGCTTTATAGGTCTGAAGCTTTCTTT. Translated: CASSLDHQLYRSEAFF.

The chain uses TRBV7-9 and TRBJ1-4; the D gene is possibly TRBD1 (6 bases). Germline V lookup: CDR1 SEHNR, CDR2 FQNEAQ (reference sequence). The CDR3 is made up of 16 amino acids. V lost 5 bases to trimming and J lost 7 bases, with 20 bases between them. CDR3 residues: CASSRLNTGFGEKLFF. DNA of the CDR3: TGTGCCAGCAGCCGACTTAACACAGGGTTTGGTGAAAAACTGTTTTTT.

V gene TRBV4-1 combines with J gene TRBJ1-5; D may be TRBD1 (5 bases). The germline gives CDR1 MGHRA, CDR2 YSYEKL. Between the trimmed V and J ends, which lost 3 bases and 6 bases, there was a span of 18 bases. CDR3 size: 16 residues. CDR3: CASSQPGTGLGQPQHF. The CDR3 DNA is TGCGCCAGCAGCCAGCCCGGGACGGGTTTGGGTCAGCCCCAGCATTTT.